These T cell receptor beta chains were read from a single sample in a study of T cell responses to AZD1222 COVID-19 vaccine. Produced via immunoSEQ multiplex PCR; TCRdb's table is partial and in-frame only. Of under 150,000 clones in the sample, under 90% are singletons; the top ten hold about 1.5%. Here the sequenced sample was peripheral blood, taken 28 days after the second AZD1222 dose. The receptors originated from an adult who received the AZD1222 COVID-19 vaccine. Each CDR3 is given without its conserved first and last residue. The order of the fields is J gene, CDR3 length, V gene, clone size, CDR3 protein. The listing skips clone size in some rows; elsewhere it reads once, few, many or a size class.

j_gene: TRBJ2-7; len: 12; v_gene: TRBV6-2/TRBV6-3; abundance: NA; CDR3aa: ASSYMGESYEQY
j_gene: TRBJ2-3; len: 14; v_gene: TRBV5-1; abundance: NA; CDR3aa: ASSRLAGLSTDTQY
j_gene: TRBJ1-1; len: 13; v_gene: TRBV5-1; abundance: NA; CDR3aa: ASSWRTGVGTEAF
j_gene: TRBJ1-1; len: 13; v_gene: TRBV5-6; abundance: NA; CDR3aa: ASSWGDRLDTEAF
j_gene: TRBJ1-6; len: 13; v_gene: TRBV3-1/TRBV3-2; abundance: NA; CDR3aa: ASSQRGQYNSPLH
j_gene: TRBJ2-6; len: 14; v_gene: TRBV28; abundance: NA; CDR3aa: ASSSGLYSGANVLT
j_gene: TRBJ2-6; len: 14; v_gene: TRBV28; abundance: NA; CDR3aa: ASSLARSSGANVLT
j_gene: TRBJ2-4; len: 13; v_gene: TRBV2; abundance: NA; CDR3aa: ASSEAQGRGIVQY
j_gene: TRBJ2-3; len: 11; v_gene: TRBV20-1; abundance: once; CDR3aa: SASALRGDTQY
j_gene: TRBJ1-5; len: 11; v_gene: TRBV20-1; abundance: NA; CDR3aa: SASRAENQPQH
j_gene: TRBJ2-2; len: 11; v_gene: TRBV24-1; abundance: NA; CDR3aa: ATSDFRGRELF
j_gene: TRBJ2-2; len: 14; v_gene: TRBV24-1; abundance: NA; CDR3aa: ATSDPGTGNTGELF
j_gene: TRBJ2-5; len: 11; v_gene: TRBV7-2; abundance: NA; CDR3aa: ASSQDRSRPQY
j_gene: TRBJ1-5; len: 12; v_gene: TRBV11-2; abundance: NA; CDR3aa: ASSQGGNNQPQH
j_gene: TRBJ2-2; len: 14; v_gene: TRBV9; abundance: NA; CDR3aa: ASSIRGDSNTGELF
j_gene: TRBJ1-1; len: 13; v_gene: TRBV30; abundance: NA; CDR3aa: AWSVAGSQQGEAF
j_gene: TRBJ2-2; len: 13; v_gene: TRBV28; abundance: NA; CDR3aa: ASSFPERRTGELF
j_gene: TRBJ2-3; len: 11; v_gene: TRBV29-1; abundance: NA; CDR3aa: SGEGQSTDTQY
j_gene: TRBJ2-5; len: 14; v_gene: TRBV3-1/TRBV3-2; abundance: NA; CDR3aa: ASSTPSGTSQETQY
j_gene: TRBJ1-1; len: 13; v_gene: TRBV18; abundance: NA; CDR3aa: ASSPRGTGSAEAF
j_gene: TRBJ1-6; len: 15; v_gene: TRBV4-2; abundance: NA; CDR3aa: ASSQDPGRGTWSPLH
j_gene: TRBJ2-3; len: 12; v_gene: TRBV5-1; abundance: few; CDR3aa: ASSLVGGADTQY
j_gene: TRBJ2-1; len: 13; v_gene: TRBV10-1; abundance: NA; CDR3aa: ASSNRGSSYNEQF
j_gene: TRBJ2-3; len: 13; v_gene: TRBV6-5; abundance: NA; CDR3aa: ASSPWDSSTDTQY
j_gene: TRBJ2-3; len: 16; v_gene: TRBV21-1; abundance: NA; CDR3aa: ASSKESMTGLITDTQY
j_gene: TRBJ1-2; len: 10; v_gene: TRBV28; abundance: NA; CDR3aa: ASSRGTYGYT
j_gene: TRBJ1-1; len: 13; v_gene: TRBV19; abundance: few; CDR3aa: ASSPRTTGNTEAF
j_gene: TRBJ1-1; len: 12; v_gene: TRBV29-1; abundance: NA; CDR3aa: SVEYSGRRTEAF
j_gene: TRBJ1-2; len: 13; v_gene: TRBV4-2; abundance: NA; CDR3aa: ASSPGNRGLYGYT